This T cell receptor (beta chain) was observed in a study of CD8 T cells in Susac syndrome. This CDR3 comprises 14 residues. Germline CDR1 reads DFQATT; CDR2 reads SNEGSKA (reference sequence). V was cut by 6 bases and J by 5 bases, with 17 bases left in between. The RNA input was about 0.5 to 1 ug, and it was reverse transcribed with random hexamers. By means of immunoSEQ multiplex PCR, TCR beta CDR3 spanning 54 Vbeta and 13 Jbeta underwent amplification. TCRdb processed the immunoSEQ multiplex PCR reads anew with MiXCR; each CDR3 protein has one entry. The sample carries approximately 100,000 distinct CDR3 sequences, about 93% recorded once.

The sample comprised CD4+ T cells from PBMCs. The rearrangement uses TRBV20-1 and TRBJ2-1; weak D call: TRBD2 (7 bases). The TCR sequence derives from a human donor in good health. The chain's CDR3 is CSAPGGAGHNEQFF. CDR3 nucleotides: TGCAGTGCCCCTGGGGGGGCAGGGCACAATGAGCAGTTCTTC.